The source of this T cell receptor (beta chain) is a study of shared clonotypes between healthy human individuals. On the study more broadly: Each donor's CD8 memory used one plate, CD8 naive two, each CD4 subset three.

Concerning this clone itself: Its antigen is unknown.

Study outcomes and limitations: Sharing across several donors was seen in about 5% of naive CD4 clonotypes.

Generated by immunoSEQ multiplex PCR, the TCRdb table keeps only in-frame clones and is missing some. Altogether about 2 million clones are present, approximately 94% being singletons, with the ten largest covering about 1.1%. With 10 bases clipped from V and 0 bases from J, the junction kept 10 bases outside the gene matches. CDR1 is LNHDA and CDR2 is SQIVND in the germline V gene (reference sequence). The CDR3 is made up of 16 amino acids. The naive CD8 subset, CD45RO-negative cells positively selected for CCR7, excluded terminally differentiated effector memory CD45RA+ cells. Those who donated were healthy HIV-negative adults, with no recent acute infections or vaccinations reported.

The rearrangement joins TRBV19 to TRBJ1-5; 9 bases are a match to TRBD1. The TCR was taken from a man aged 18 to 30 in good health. Sequencing used naive CD8+ T cells sorted from blood. The CDR3, as DNA: TGTGCCACCCTAGGGACAGGGCTTTATAGCAATCAGCCCCAGCATTTT. Amino acids: CATLGTGLYSNQPQHF.